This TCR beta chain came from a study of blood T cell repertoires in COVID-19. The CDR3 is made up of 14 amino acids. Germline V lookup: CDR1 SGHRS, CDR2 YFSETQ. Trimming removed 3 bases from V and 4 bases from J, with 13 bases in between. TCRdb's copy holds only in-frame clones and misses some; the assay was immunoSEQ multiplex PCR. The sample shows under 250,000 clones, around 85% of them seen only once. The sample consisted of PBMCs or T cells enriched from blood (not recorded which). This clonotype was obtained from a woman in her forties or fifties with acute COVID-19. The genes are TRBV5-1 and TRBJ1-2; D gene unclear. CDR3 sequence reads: CASSSIDSSYGYTF. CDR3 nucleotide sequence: TGCGCCAGCAGCTCGATCGACTCTTCCTATGGCTACACCTTC.